This T cell receptor (beta chain) was recorded in a study of shared clonotypes between healthy human individuals. This clone has only one observation. Its cognate antigen is unknown. Naive CD8 cells comprised CD45RO-negative, CCR7-positively selected cells, excluding terminally differentiated effector memory CD45RA+ cells. Some clones are missing from TCRdb's copy, which holds only in-frame ones; the method was immunoSEQ multiplex PCR. This sample has 1.5 million to 2.5 million clones, with just under 95% found just once. V dropped 5 bases and J dropped 4; count of bases not matched to a gene: 10. The CDR3 is 15 residues long. The germline CDR1 and CDR2 sequences are MNHEY and SVGAGI. The study's findings and limits: The sampled material consisted only of blood, and tissue repertoires are likely to differ.

The sample was naive CD8+ T cells sorted from blood. This clonotype was obtained from a young man in good health. The gene calls are TRBV6-5 and TRBJ1-1; 7 bases line up with TRBD1. CDR3 DNA: TGTGCCAGCAGTATTCAAGTGGGACAGTCCACTGAAGCTTTCTTT. This encodes CASSIQVGQSTEAFF.